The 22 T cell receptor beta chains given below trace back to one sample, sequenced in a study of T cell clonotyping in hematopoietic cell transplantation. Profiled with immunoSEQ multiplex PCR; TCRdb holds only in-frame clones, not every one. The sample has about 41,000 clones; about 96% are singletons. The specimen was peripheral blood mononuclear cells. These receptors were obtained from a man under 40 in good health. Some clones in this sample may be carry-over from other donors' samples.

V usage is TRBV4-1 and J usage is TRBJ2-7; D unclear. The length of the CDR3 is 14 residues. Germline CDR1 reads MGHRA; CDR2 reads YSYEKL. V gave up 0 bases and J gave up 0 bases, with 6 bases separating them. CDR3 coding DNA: TGCGCCAGCAGCCAAGATTGGGGCTCCTACGAGCAGTACTTC. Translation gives CASSQDWGSYEQYF.

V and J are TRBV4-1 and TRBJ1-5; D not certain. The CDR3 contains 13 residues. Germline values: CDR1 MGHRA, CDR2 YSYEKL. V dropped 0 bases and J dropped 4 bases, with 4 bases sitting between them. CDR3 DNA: TGCGCCAGCAGCCAAGATCTGAATCAGCCCCAGCATTTT. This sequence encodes CASSQDLNQPQHF.

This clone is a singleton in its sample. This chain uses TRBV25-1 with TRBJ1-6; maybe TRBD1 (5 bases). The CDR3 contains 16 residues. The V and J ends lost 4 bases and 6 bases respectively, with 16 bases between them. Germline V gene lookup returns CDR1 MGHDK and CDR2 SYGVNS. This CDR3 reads CASSGPGTFINSPLHF. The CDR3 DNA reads TGTGCCAGCAGTGGCCCAGGGACCTTCATTAATTCACCCCTCCACTTT.

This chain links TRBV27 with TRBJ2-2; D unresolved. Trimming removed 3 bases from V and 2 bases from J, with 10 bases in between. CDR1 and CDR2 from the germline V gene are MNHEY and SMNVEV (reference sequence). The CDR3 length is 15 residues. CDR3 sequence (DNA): TGTGCCAGCAGTTTTAGACGGGTTAACACCGGGGAGCTGTTTTTT. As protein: CASSFRRVNTGELFF.

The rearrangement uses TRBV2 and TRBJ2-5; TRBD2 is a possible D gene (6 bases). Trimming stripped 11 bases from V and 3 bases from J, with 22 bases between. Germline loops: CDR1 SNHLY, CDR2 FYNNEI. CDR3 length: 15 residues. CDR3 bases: TGTGCCCGTGGAGGGGCCTCCCTCGAGAAAGAGACCCAGTACTTC. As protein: CARGGASLEKETQYF.

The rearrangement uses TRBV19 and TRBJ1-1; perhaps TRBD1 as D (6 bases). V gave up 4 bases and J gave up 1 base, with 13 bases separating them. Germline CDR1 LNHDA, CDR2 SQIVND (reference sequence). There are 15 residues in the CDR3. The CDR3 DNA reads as TGTGCCAGTAGTACTCCGGGGACAAAGAACACTGAAGCTTTCTTT. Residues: CASSTPGTKNTEAFF.

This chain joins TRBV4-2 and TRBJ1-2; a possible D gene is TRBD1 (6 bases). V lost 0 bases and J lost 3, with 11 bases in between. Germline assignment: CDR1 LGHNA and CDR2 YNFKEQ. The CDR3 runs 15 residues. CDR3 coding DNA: TGTGCCAGCAGCCAAGATCACAGGGAAGACTATGGCTACACCTTC. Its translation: CASSQDHREDYGYTF.

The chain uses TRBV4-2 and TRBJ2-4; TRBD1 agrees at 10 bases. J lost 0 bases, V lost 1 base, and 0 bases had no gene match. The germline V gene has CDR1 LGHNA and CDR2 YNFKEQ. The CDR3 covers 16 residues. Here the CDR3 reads CASSQGDRGAKNIQYF. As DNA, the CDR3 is TGTGCCAGCAGCCAAGGGGACAGGGGAGCCAAAAACATTCAGTACTTC.

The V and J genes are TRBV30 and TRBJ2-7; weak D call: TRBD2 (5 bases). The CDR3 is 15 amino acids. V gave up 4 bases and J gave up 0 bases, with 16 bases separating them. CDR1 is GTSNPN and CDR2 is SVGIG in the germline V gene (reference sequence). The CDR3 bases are TGTGCCTGGATTTCTCGGACTTTGAGCTCCTACGAGCAGTACTTC. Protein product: CAWISRTLSSYEQYF.

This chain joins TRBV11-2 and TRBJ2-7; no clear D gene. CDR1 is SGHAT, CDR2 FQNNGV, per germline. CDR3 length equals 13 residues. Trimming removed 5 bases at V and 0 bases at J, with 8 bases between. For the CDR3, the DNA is TGTGCCAGCAGCCCCCCGCGCTCCTACGAGCAGTACTTC. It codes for CASSPPRSYEQYF.

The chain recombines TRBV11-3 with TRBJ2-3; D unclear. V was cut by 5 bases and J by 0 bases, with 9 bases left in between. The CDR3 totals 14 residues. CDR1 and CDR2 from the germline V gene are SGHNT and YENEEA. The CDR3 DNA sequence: TGTGCCAGCAGCCGAACGACTAGCACAGATACGCAGTATTTT. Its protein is CASSRTTSTDTQYF. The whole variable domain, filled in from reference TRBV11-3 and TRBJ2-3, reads EAGVVQSPRYKIIEKKQPVAFWCNPISGHNTLYWYLQNLGQGPELLIRYENEEAVDDSQLPKDRFSAERLKGVDSTLKIQPAELGDSAVYLCASSRTTSTDTQYFGPGTRLTVL.

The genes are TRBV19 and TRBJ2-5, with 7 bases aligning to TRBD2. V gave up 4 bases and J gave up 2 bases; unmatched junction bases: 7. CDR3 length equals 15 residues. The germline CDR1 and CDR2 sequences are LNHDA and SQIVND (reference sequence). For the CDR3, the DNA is TGTGCCAGTAGTAGGAGAGCGGGACCTCAAGAGACCCAGTACTTC. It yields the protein CASSRRAGPQETQYF.

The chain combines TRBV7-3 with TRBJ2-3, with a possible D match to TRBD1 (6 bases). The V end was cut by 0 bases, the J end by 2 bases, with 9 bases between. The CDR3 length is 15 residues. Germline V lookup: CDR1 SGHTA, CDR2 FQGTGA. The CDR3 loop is CASSLTGGHTDTQYF. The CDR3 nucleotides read TGTGCCAGCAGCTTAACAGGGGGACACACAGATACGCAGTATTTT.

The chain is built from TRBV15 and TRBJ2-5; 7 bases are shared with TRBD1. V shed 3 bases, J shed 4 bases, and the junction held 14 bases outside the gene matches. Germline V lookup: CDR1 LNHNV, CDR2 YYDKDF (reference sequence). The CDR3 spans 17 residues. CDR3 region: CATSSPKQGSKSETQYF. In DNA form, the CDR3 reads TGTGCCACCAGCAGCCCAAAACAGGGGTCGAAGTCAGAGACCCAGTACTTC.

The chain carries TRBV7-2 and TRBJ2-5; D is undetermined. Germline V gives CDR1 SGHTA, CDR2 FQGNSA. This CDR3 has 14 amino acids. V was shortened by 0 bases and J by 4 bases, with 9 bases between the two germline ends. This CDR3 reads CASSLARSSETQYF. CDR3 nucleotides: TGTGCCAGCAGCTTAGCAAGGAGCTCAGAGACCCAGTACTTC.

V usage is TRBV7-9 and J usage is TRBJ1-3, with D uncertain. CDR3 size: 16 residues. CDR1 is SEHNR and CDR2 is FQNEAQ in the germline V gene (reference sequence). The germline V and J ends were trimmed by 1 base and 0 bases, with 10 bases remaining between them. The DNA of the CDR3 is TGTGCCAGCAGCTTAGTATCGGCAGTCTCTGGAAACACCATATATTTT. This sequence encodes CASSLVSAVSGNTIYF.

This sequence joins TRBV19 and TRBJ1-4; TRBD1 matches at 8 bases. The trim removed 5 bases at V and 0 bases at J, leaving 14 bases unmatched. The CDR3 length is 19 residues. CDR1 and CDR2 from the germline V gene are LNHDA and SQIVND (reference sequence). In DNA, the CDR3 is TGTGCCAGTAGTCTCCTCGGACAGGGCTGGGATGCAACTAATGAAAAACTGTTTTTT. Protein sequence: CASSLLGQGWDATNEKLFF.

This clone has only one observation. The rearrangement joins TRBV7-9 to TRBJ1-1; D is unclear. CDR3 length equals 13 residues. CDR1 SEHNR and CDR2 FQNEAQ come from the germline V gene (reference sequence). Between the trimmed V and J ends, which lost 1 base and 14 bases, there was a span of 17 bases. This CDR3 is CASSLEDGTPCFF. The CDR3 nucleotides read TGTGCCAGCAGCTTAGAAGATGGTACGCCCTGCTTCTTT.

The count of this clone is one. The CDR3: CASSLVQGADEQYF. In DNA form, the CDR3 reads TGTGCCAGCAGCTTAGTGCAGGGGGCGGACGAGCAGTACTTC. This sequence joins TRBV7-2 and TRBJ2-7; TRBD1 matches 8 bases. V was pared by 1 base and J by 5 bases, with 4 bases of the junction left unmatched. The CDR3 loop spans 14 amino acids. CDR1 is SGHTA and CDR2 is FQGNSA in the germline V gene.

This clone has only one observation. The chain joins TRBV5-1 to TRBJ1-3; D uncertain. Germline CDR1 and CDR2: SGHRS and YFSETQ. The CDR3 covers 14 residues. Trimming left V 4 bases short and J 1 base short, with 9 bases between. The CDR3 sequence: CASSPSMSGNTIYF. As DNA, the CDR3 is TGCGCCAGCAGCCCGAGCATGTCTGGAAACACCATATATTTT. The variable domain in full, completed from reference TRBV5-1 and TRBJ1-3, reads KAGVTQTPRYLIKTRGQQVTLSCSPISGHRSVSWYQQTPGQGLQFLFEYFSETQRNKGNFPGRFSGRQFSNSRSEMNVSTLELGDSALYLCASSPSMSGNTIYFGEGSWLTVV.

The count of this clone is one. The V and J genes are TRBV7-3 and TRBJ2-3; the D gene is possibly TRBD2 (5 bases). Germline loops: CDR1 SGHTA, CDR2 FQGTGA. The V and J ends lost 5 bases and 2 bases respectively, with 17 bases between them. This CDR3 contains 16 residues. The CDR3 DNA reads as TGTGCCAGCAGCCTCGGGGTCCAGATCACCACAGATACGCAGTATTTT. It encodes CASSLGVQITTDTQYF.

This CDR3 is CASSQAGTVYGYTF. DNA for the CDR3: TGCGCCAGCAGCCAAGCCGGGACAGTCTATGGCTACACCTTC. The chain has TRBV4-1 and TRBJ1-2; 7 bases match TRBD1. Germline CDR1 MGHRA, CDR2 YSYEKL. This CDR3 has 14 amino acids. J lost 4 bases, V lost 1 base, and 3 bases had no gene match.